These T cell receptor beta chains were read from a single sample in a study of blood T cell repertoires in COVID-19. Assay used: immunoSEQ multiplex PCR; TCRdb lists only in-frame clones, some missing. The profile covers around 240,000 clones, with approximately 84% appearing a single time and about 0.91% taken by the ten largest. Material: peripheral blood. These TCRs come from a man between 35 and 55 years old with acute or convalescent COVID-19. CDR3s include the opening cysteine and the closing phenylalanine or tryptophan. The order of the fields is V gene, CDR3 length, J gene, D gene, CDR3 protein. The D gene is left open where the match is weak.

v_call: TRBV5-3
cdr3_length: 13
j_call: TRBJ1-2
d_call: -
cdr3_aa: CARLNGANYGYTF

v_call: TRBV6-2/TRBV6-3
cdr3_length: 17
j_call: TRBJ1-2
d_call: -
cdr3_aa: CASSYSNPSGGNYGYTF

v_call: TRBV9
cdr3_length: 16
j_call: TRBJ1-2
d_call: TRBD1
cdr3_aa: CASSASGQGYFYGYTF

v_call: TRBV5-1
cdr3_length: 14
j_call: TRBJ2-3
d_call: TRBD1
cdr3_aa: CASSAAQGLDTQYF

v_call: TRBV27
cdr3_length: 14
j_call: TRBJ1-3
d_call: -
cdr3_aa: CASSQGRTGNTIYF

v_call: TRBV7-3
cdr3_length: 16
j_call: TRBJ1-1
d_call: -
cdr3_aa: CASSLGASGKGAEAFF

v_call: TRBV5-5
cdr3_length: 15
j_call: TRBJ1-6
d_call: -
cdr3_aa: CASSFGGSPTSPLHF

v_call: TRBV5-6
cdr3_length: 14
j_call: TRBJ2-5
d_call: TRBD2
cdr3_aa: CASSGSGGLETQYF

v_call: TRBV3-1/TRBV3-2
cdr3_length: 13
j_call: TRBJ2-7
d_call: -
cdr3_aa: CASSQDSLGEQYF

v_call: TRBV7-3
cdr3_length: 21
j_call: TRBJ2-3
d_call: TRBD2
cdr3_aa: CASSLTVAGGPGSTHRDTQYF

v_call: TRBV5-6
cdr3_length: 15
j_call: TRBJ1-5
d_call: TRBD1
cdr3_aa: CASSLWDRSNQPQHF

v_call: TRBV28
cdr3_length: 16
j_call: TRBJ2-7
d_call: TRBD2
cdr3_aa: CASSSSGVAIPYEQYF

v_call: TRBV6-5
cdr3_length: 14
j_call: TRBJ2-7
d_call: TRBD1
cdr3_aa: CASIRTGGSYEQYF

v_call: TRBV19
cdr3_length: 15
j_call: TRBJ2-2
d_call: TRBD2
cdr3_aa: CASCAAGRFTGELFF

v_call: TRBV3-1/TRBV3-2
cdr3_length: 12
j_call: TRBJ1-6
d_call: TRBD1
cdr3_aa: CASGTGGSPLHF

v_call: TRBV6-5
cdr3_length: 14
j_call: TRBJ2-5
d_call: -
cdr3_aa: CASSIDRLGETQYF

v_call: TRBV30
cdr3_length: 11
j_call: TRBJ1-1
d_call: -
cdr3_aa: CAWRQNTEAFF

v_call: TRBV2
cdr3_length: 17
j_call: TRBJ2-2
d_call: TRBD2
cdr3_aa: CASSESAAGLDTGELFF

v_call: TRBV30
cdr3_length: 13
j_call: TRBJ1-1
d_call: -
cdr3_aa: CAWRYRQSTEAFF

v_call: TRBV29-1
cdr3_length: 12
j_call: TRBJ1-2
d_call: TRBD1
cdr3_aa: CSVQDRGYGYTF

v_call: TRBV5-5
cdr3_length: 13
j_call: TRBJ2-3
d_call: -
cdr3_aa: CASSSRGTDTQYF

v_call: TRBV27
cdr3_length: 13
j_call: TRBJ2-7
d_call: -
cdr3_aa: CASRPGRGNEQYF

v_call: TRBV7-2
cdr3_length: 15
j_call: TRBJ2-1
d_call: TRBD2
cdr3_aa: CASSFSGGTYNEQFF

v_call: TRBV5-1
cdr3_length: 15
j_call: TRBJ2-3
d_call: TRBD2
cdr3_aa: CASSLGRGGSDTQYF

v_call: TRBV10-3
cdr3_length: 17
j_call: TRBJ2-4
d_call: -
cdr3_aa: CAISENGQGSSKNIQYF

v_call: TRBV4-1
cdr3_length: 17
j_call: TRBJ1-5
d_call: -
cdr3_aa: CASSQDFRAGAAWPQHF

v_call: TRBV9
cdr3_length: 16
j_call: TRBJ1-3
d_call: -
cdr3_aa: CASSSRRGDSGNTIYF

v_call: TRBV2
cdr3_length: 20
j_call: TRBJ2-7
d_call: TRBD1
cdr3_aa: CASSEVSPASSGTVYYEQYF

v_call: TRBV18
cdr3_length: 15
j_call: TRBJ1-3
d_call: -
cdr3_aa: CASSPGQNSGNTIYF

v_call: TRBV30
cdr3_length: 11
j_call: TRBJ2-1
d_call: -
cdr3_aa: CALGLINEQFF

v_call: TRBV5-1
cdr3_length: 13
j_call: TRBJ1-5
d_call: -
cdr3_aa: CASSLGVNQPQHF

v_call: TRBV5-1
cdr3_length: 16
j_call: TRBJ1-3
d_call: -
cdr3_aa: CASSGGDGYSGNTIYF

v_call: TRBV6-4
cdr3_length: 14
j_call: TRBJ1-1
d_call: -
cdr3_aa: CASSDQTKNTEAFF

v_call: TRBV7-2
cdr3_length: 16
j_call: TRBJ2-1
d_call: TRBD2
cdr3_aa: CASSSLAGGLYNEQFF

v_call: TRBV6-2/TRBV6-3
cdr3_length: 14
j_call: TRBJ2-7
d_call: TRBD2
cdr3_aa: CASSSVGGADEQYF

v_call: TRBV25-1
cdr3_length: 11
j_call: TRBJ1-2
d_call: -
cdr3_aa: CATAVSYGYTF